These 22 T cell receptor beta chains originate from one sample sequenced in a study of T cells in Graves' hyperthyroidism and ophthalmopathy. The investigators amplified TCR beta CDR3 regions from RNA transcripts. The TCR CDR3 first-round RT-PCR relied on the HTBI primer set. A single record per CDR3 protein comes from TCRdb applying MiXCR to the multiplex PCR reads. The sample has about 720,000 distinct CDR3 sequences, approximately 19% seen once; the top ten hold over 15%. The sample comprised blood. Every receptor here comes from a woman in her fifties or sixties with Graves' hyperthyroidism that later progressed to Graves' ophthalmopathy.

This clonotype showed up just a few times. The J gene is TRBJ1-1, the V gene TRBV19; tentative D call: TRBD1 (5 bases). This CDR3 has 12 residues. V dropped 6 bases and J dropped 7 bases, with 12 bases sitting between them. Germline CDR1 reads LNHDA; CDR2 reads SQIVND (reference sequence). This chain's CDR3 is CASSPDSYEAFF. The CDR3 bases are TGTGCCAGTAGCCCTGACAGTTATGAAGCTTTCTTT.

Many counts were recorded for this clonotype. The CDR3 is CASSLRYSGDGYTF. In DNA form, the CDR3 reads TGTGCCAGCAGCTTACGATATAGTGGGGATGGCTACACCTTC. The chain recombines TRBV11-2 with TRBJ1-2; D not certain. The CDR3 contains 14 residues. The V end lost 2 bases, the J end lost 6 bases, and 13 bases lay between the germline ends. The germline gives CDR1 SGHAT, CDR2 FQNNGV.

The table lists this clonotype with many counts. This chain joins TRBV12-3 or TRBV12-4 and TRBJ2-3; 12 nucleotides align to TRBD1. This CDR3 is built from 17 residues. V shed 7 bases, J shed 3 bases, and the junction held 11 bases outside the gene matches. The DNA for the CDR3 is TGTGCCAGCATGATCCGGGACAGGGGGCGTGGGACAGATACGCAGTATTTT. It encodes CASMIRDRGRGTDTQYF.

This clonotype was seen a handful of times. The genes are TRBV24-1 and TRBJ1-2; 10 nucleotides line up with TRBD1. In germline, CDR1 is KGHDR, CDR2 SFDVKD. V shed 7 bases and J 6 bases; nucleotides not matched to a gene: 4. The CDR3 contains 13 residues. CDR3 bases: TGTGCCACCAGCCGACAGGGGGCTGATGGCTACACCTTC. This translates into CATSRQGADGYTF.

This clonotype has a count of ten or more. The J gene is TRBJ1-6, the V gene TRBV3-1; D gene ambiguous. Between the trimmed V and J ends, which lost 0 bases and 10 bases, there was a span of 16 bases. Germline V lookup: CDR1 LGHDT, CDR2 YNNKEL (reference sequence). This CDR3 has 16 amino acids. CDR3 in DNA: TGTGCCAGCAGCCAAGATGTAGTCTCCAGGCGGTCACCCCTCCACTTT. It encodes CASSQDVVSRRSPLHF.

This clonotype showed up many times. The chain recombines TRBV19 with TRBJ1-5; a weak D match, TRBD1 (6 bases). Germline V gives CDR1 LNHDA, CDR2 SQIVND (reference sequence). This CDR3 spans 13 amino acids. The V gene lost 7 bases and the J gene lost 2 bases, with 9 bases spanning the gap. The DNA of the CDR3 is TGTGCCAGTAACAGGGATCGCAATCAGCCCCAGCATTTT. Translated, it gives CASNRDRNQPQHF.

The CDR3: CASSLQGANGYTF. The CDR3 DNA follows: TGTGCCAGCAGTTTACAGGGGGCGAATGGCTACACCTTC. The chain employs TRBV6-9 and TRBJ1-2, with 9 bases identical to TRBD1. J gave up 6 bases and V 4 bases, and 3 bases lay outside the gene matches. The CDR3 length is 13 residues. Germline loops: CDR1 MNHGY, CDR2 SVAAGI.

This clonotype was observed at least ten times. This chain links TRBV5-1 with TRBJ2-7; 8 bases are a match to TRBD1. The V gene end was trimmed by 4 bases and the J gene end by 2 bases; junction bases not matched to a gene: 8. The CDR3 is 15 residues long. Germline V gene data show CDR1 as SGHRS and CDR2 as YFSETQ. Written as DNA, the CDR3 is TGCGCCAGCAGCCTCGGGACAGGCGGGGCCTACGAGCAGTACTTC. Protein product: CASSLGTGGAYEQYF.

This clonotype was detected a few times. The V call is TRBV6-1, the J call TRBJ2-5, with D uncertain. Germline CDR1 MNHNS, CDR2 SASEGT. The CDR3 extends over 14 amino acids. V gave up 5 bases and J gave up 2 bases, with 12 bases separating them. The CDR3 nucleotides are TGTGCCAGCAGTTGGTACAGAAATCAAGAGACCCAGTACTTC. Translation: CASSWYRNQETQYF.

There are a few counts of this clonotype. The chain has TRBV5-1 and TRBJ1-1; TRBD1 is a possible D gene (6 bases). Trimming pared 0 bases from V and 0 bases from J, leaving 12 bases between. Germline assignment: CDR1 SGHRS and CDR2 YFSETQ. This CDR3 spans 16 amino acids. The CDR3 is CASSLAGQSMNTEAFF. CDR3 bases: TGCGCCAGCAGCTTGGCCGGACAGAGTATGAACACTGAAGCTTTCTTT. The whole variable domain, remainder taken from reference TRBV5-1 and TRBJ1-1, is KAGVTQTPRYLIKTRGQQVTLSCSPISGHRSVSWYQQTPGQGLQFLFEYFSETQRNKGNFPGRFSGRQFSNSRSEMNVSTLELGDSALYLCASSLAGQSMNTEAFFGQGTRLTVV.

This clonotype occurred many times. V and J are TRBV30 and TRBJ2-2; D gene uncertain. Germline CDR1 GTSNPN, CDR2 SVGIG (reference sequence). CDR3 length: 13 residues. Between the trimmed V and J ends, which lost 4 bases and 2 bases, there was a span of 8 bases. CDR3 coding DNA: TGTGCCTGGAATCGCATTAACACCGGGGAGCTGTTTTTT. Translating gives CAWNRINTGELFF. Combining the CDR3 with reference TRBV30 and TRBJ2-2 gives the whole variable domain SQTIHQWPATLVQPVGSPLSLECTVEGTSNPNLYWYRQAAGRGLQLLFYSVGIGQISSEVPQNLSASRPQDRQFILSSKKLLLSDSGFYLCAWNRINTGELFFGEGSRLTVL.

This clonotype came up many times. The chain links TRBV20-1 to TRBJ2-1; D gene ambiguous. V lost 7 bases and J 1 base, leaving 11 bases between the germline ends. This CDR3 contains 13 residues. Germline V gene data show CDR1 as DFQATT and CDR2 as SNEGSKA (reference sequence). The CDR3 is CSVDSNSYNEQFF. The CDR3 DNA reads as TGCAGTGTCGACTCCAATTCCTACAATGAGCAGTTCTTC.

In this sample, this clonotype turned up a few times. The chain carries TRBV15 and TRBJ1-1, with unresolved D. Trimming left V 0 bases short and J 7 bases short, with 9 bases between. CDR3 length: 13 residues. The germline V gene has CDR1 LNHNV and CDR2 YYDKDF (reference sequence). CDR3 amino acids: CATSRDFDLEAFF. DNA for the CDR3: TGTGCCACCAGCAGAGACTTCGACCTTGAAGCTTTCTTT.

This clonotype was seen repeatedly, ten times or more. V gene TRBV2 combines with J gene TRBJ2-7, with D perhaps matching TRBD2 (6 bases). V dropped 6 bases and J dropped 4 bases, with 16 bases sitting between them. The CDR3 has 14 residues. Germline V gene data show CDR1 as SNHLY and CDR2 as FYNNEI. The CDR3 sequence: CASSETGDLYEQYF. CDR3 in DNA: TGTGCCAGCAGCGAAACGGGGGATCTTTACGAGCAGTACTTC.

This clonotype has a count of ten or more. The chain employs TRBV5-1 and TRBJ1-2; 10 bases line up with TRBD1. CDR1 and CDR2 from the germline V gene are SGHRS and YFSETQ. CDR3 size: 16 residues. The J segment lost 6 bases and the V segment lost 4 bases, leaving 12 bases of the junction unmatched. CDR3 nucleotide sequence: TGCGCCAGCAGCAAGGGACAGGGGAGCCTCCGACATGGCTACACCTTC. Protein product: CASSKGQGSLRHGYTF.

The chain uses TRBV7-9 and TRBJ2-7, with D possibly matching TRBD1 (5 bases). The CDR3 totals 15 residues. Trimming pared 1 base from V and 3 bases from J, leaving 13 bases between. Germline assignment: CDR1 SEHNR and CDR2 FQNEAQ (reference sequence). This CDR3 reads CASSLDLSGIYEQYF. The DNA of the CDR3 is TGTGCCAGCAGCTTAGACCTTTCAGGGATCTACGAGCAGTACTTC. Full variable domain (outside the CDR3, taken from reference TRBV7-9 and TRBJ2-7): DTGVSQNPRHKITKRGQNVTFRCDPISEHNRLYWYRQTLGQGPEFLTYFQNEAQLEKSRLLSDRFSAERPKGSFSTLEIQRTEQGDSAMYLCASSLDLSGIYEQYFGPGTRLTVT.

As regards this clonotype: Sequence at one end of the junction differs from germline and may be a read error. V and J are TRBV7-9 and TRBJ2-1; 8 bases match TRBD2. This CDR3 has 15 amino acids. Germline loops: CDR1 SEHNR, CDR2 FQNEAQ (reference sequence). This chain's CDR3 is CASSVAGRVYNEQFF. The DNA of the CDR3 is TGTGCCAGCAGCGTAGCGGGGAGGGTCTACAATGAGCAGTTCTTC.

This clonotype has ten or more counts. The DNA for the CDR3 is TGTGCCAGCAGTGAAAGGCCTAAAAAGAACACTGAAGCTTTCTTT. Translating gives CASSERPKKNTEAFF. The rearrangement uses TRBV6-1 and TRBJ1-1; no definite D call. The CDR3 is 15 amino acids. Germline CDR1 reads MNHNS; CDR2 reads SASEGT. V was shortened by 2 bases and J by 1 base, with 11 bases between the two germline ends.

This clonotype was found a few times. The CDR3: CASSESRDRSGEQYF. The CDR3 region has the DNA TGCGCCAGCAGTGAGTCGCGGGACAGGTCTGGCGAGCAGTACTTC. The chain has TRBV10-2 and TRBJ2-7; 8 nucleotides line up with TRBD1. The CDR3 has 15 amino acids. J lost 6 bases, V lost 0 bases, and 7 bases had no gene match. Germline V gives CDR1 WSHSY, CDR2 SAAADI.

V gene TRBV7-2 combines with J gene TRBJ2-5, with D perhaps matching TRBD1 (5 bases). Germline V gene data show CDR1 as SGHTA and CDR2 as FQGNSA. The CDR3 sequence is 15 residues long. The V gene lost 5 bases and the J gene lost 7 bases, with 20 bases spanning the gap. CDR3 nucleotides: TGTGCCAGCAGCACCACCATAGCTCCCCAGGGGACCCAGTACTTC. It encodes CASSTTIAPQGTQYF.

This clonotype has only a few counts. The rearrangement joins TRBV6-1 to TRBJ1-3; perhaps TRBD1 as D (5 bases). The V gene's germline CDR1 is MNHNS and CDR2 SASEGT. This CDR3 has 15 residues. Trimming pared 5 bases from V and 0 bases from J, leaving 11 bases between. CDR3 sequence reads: CASSPDSFSGNTIYF. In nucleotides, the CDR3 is TGTGCCAGCAGTCCCGACAGTTTCTCTGGAAACACCATATATTTT.

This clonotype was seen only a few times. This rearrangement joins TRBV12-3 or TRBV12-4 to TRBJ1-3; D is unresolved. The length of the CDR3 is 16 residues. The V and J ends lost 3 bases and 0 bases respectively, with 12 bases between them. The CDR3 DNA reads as TGTGCCAGCAGTTTTGACCCAGACATCTCTGGAAACACCATATATTTT. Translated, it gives CASSFDPDISGNTIYF.